These 7 T cell receptor beta chains were sequenced from one sample in a study of CD8 T cells in ankylosing spondylitis (dated 2017 in TCRdb). The library was generated by 5' RACE. Sequencing was performed on an Illumina HiSeq 2500. Clones were called with MiXCR by TCRdb after fastp trimmed the public reads at Q25, and only in-frame beta chains were retained. Rows are unified per CDR3 protein, each entry keeping the most common DNA and genes. The sample table records roughly 130,000 distinct CDR3 sequences; roughly 6.6% of these occur just once. About 12% of the sample is taken by the ten largest. The sequencing input was blood, either unsorted or a sorted T cell fraction (not recorded which). The receptor source for this set is a male donor with ankylosing spondylitis or in good health (not recorded which).

The chain is built from TRBV28 and TRBJ2-1, with D possibly being TRBD1 (5 bases). The CDR3 runs to 17 residues. The V and J ends lost 0 bases and 0 bases respectively, with 12 bases between them. CDR1 is MDHEN and CDR2 is SYDVKM in the germline V gene. CDR3: CASSLWSGPSSYNEQFF. The DNA of the CDR3 is TGTGCCAGCAGTTTATGGTCAGGGCCCAGCTCCTACAATGAGCAGTTCTTC.

This sequence joins TRBV28 and TRBJ2-7; 10 bases are shared with TRBD1. V dropped 5 bases and J dropped 9; count of bases not matched to a gene: 13. CDR1 and CDR2 (germline): MDHEN, SYDVKM. There are 15 residues in the CDR3. Written as DNA, the CDR3 is TGTGCCAGCAGTCTTCCGGGACAGGGGTCATTGGGGCAGTACTTC. It codes for CASSLPGQGSLGQYF.

This clonotype came up many times. This chain connects TRBV5-1 to TRBJ2-7; 14 positions agree with TRBD2. Germline V gene lookup returns CDR1 SGHRS and CDR2 YFSETQ. V was pared by 6 bases and J by 9 bases, with 11 bases of the junction left unmatched. This CDR3 region has 15 residues. CDR3 bases: TGCGCCAGCACCCGACAGGGACTAGCGGGAGACGTGCAGTACTTC. Its translation is CASTRQGLAGDVQYF.

Many counts were recorded for this clonotype. A junction boundary mismatches the germline segment, possibly from a read error. The chain is built from TRBV5-1 and TRBJ2-3, with D possibly being TRBD1 (6 bases). The CDR3 sequence is 14 residues long. Germline V gene data show CDR1 as SGHRS and CDR2 as YFSETQ. The CDR3 spells CASSLENRADTQYF. In DNA, the CDR3 is TGCGCCAGCAGTTTGGAGAACAGGGCGGATACGCAGTATTTT. Filled out from reference TRBV5-1 and TRBJ2-3, the complete variable domain reads KAGVTQTPRYLIKTRGQQVTLSCSPISGHRSVSWYQQTPGQGLQFLFEYFSETQRNKGNFPGRFSGRQFSNSRSEMNVSTLELGDSALYLCASSLENRADTQYFGPGTRLTVL.

This clonotype was recorded many times. The rearrangement uses TRBV27 and TRBJ1-2; no reliable D call. In germline, CDR1 is MNHEY, CDR2 SMNVEV (reference sequence). The CDR3 sequence is 12 residues long. V lost 6 bases and J lost 2, with 7 bases in between. CDR3 in amino acids: CASSGSNYGYTF. CDR3 DNA: TGTGCCAGCAGCGGAAGCAACTATGGCTACACCTTC.

This sequence joins TRBV16 and TRBJ1-5; D unresolved. Germline CDR1 is KGHSY and CDR2 is FQNENV. V shed 3 bases and J shed 11 bases, with 14 bases lying between them. There are 13 residues in the CDR3. CDR3 amino acids: CASSHEVHWTQHF. In nucleotides, the CDR3 is TGTGCCAGCAGCCATGAGGTCCATTGGACCCAGCATTTT. Full variable domain (outside the CDR3, taken from reference TRBV16 and TRBJ1-5): GEEVAQTPKHLVRGEGQKAKLYCAPIKGHSYVFWYQQVLKNEFKFLISFQNENVFDETGMPKERFSAKCLPNSPCSLEIQATKLEDSAVYFCASSHEVHWTQHFGDGTRLSIL.

This clonotype was recorded many times. The gene calls are TRBV19 and TRBJ2-7; maybe TRBD1 (5 bases). The germline CDR1 and CDR2 sequences are LNHDA and SQIVND (reference sequence). The CDR3 is made up of 14 amino acids. V was shortened by 7 bases and J by 0 bases, with 13 bases between the two germline ends. The CDR3 is CASTPSRDSYEQYF. CDR3 nucleotide sequence: TGTGCCAGTACCCCAAGCAGGGACTCCTACGAGCAGTACTTC.